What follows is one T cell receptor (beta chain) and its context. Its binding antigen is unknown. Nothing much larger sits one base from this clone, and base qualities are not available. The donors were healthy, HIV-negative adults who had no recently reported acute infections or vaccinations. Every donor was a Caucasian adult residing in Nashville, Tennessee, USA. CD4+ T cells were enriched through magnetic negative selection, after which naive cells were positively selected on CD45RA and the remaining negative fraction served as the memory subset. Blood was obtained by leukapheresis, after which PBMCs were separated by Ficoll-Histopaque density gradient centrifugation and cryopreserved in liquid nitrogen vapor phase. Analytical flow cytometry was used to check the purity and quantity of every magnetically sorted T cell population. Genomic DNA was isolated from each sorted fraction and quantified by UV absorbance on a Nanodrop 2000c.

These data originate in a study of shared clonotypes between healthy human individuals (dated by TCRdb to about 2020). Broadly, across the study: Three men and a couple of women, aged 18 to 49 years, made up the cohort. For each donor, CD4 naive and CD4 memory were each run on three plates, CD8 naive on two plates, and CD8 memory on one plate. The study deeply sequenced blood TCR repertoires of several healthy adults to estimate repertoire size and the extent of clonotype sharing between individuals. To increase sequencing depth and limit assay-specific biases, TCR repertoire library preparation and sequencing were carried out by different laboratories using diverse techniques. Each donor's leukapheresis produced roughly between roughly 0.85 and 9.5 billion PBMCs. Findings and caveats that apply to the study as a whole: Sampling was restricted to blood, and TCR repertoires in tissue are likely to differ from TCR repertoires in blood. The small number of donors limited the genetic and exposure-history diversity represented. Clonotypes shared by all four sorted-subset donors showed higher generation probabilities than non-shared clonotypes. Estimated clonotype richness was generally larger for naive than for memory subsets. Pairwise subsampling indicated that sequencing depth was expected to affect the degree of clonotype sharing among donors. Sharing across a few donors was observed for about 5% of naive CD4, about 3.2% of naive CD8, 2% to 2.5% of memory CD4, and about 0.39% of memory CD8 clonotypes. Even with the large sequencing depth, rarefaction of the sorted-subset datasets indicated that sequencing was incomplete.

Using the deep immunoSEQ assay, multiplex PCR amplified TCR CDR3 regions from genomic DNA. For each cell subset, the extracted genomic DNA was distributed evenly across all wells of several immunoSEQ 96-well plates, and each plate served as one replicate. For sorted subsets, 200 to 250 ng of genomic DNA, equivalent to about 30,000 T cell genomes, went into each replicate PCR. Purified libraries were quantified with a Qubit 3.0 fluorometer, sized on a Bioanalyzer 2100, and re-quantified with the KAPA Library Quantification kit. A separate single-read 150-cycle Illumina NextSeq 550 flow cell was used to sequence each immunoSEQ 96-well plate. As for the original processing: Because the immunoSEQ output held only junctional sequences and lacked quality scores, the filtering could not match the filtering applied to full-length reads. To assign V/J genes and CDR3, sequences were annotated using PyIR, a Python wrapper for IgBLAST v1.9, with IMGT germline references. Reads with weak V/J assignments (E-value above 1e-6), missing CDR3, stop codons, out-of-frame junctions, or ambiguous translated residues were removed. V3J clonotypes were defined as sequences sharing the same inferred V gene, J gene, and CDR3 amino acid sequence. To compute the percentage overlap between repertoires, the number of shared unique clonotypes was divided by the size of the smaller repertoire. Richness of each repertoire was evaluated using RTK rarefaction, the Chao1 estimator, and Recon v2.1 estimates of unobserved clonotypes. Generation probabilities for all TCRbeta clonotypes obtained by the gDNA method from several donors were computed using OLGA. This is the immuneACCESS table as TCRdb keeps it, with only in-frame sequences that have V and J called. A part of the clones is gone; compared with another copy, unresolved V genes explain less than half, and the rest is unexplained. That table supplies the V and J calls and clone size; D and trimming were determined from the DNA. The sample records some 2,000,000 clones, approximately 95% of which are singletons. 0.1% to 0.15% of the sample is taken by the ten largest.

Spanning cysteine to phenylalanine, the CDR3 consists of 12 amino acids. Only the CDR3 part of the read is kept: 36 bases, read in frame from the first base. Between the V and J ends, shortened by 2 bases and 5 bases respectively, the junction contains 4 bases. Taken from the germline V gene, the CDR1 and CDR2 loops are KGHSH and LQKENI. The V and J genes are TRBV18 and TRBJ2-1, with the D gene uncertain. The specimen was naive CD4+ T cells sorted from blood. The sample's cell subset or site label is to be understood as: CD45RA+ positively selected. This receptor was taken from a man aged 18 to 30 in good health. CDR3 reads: CASSPSDNEQFF. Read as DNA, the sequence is TGTGCCAGCTCACCATCCGACAATGAGCAGTTCTTC. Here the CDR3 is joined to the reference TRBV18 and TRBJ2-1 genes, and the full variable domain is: NAGVMQNPRHLVRRRGQEARLRCSPMKGHSHVYWYRQLPEEGLKFMVYLQKENIIDESGMPKERFSAEFPKEGPSILRIQQVVRGDSAAYFCASSPSDNEQFFGPGTRLTVL.